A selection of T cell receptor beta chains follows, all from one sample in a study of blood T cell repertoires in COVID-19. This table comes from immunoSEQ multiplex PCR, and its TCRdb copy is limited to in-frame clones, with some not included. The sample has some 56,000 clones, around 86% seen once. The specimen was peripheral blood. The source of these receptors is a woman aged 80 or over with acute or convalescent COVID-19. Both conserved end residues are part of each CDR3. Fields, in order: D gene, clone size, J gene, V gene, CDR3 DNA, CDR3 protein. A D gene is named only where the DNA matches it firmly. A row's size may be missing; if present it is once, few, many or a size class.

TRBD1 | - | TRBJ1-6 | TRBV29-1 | TGCAGCGTTGGGGGGACAGGTGTTGATTCACCCCTCCACTTT | CSVGGTGVDSPLHF
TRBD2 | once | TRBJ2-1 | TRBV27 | TGTGCCAGCAGTTTCGGGACTAGCGGGAGTTCTGAGCAGTTCTTC | CASSFGTSGSSEQFF
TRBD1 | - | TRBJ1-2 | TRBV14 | TGTGCCAGCAGCCCTATGACAGGGGTCTATGGCTACACCTTC | CASSPMTGVYGYTF
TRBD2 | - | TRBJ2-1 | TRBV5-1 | TGCGCCAGCACCCTCGGACTAGCGGGGGGGTTAGGTTCAAATGAGCAGTTCTTC | CASTLGLAGGLGSNEQFF
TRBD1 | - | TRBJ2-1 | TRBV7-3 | TGTGCCAGCAGCCCCGGGACAGGGTCCAATGAGCAGTTCTTC | CASSPGTGSNEQFF
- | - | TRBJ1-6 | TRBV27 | TGTGCCAGCAGTTCCCCCTCTAATAATTCACCCCTCCACTTT | CASSSPSNNSPLHF
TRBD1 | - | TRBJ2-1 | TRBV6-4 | TGTGCCAGCAGTGACCACCGGGACAGTCCAAATGAGCAGTTCTTC | CASSDHRDSPNEQFF
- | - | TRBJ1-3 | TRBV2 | TGTGCCAGCAGTCGGGGTTTGCGAGGAAACACCATATATTTT | CASSRGLRGNTIYF
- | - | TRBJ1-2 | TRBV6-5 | TGTGCCAGCACCATCAGTCTTAACTATGGCTACACCTTC | CASTISLNYGYTF
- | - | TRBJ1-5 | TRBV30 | TGTGCCTGGCAATTGGTCGGTCCTCAGCATTTT | CAWQLVGPQHF
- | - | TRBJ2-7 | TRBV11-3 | TGTGCCAGCAGCTTAGTTACGCAGCGCTACGAGCAGTACTTC | CASSLVTQRYEQYF
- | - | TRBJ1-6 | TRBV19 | TGTGCCAGTAGGACGGGGGGCGATCTTTATAATTCACCCCTCCACTTT | CASRTGGDLYNSPLHF
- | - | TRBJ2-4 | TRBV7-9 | TGTGCCAGCAGCTTGGCAGGGCTAGCCAAAAACATTCAGTACTTC | CASSLAGLAKNIQYF
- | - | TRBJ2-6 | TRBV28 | TGTGCCAGCACCCGTGGGGGCTCAGGGGCCAACGTCCTGACTTTC | CASTRGGSGANVLTF
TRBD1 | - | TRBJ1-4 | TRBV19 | TGTGCCAGTATGGACAGGGGTGGTAATGAAAAACTGTTTTTT | CASMDRGGNEKLFF
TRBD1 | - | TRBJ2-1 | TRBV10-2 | TGCGCCAGCAGTTGGACGGACAGGGGGCATGAGCAGTTCTTC | CASSWTDRGHEQFF
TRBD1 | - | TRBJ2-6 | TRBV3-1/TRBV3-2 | TGTGCCAGCAGCTTCTGGGACAGGGTTATTGAGGCCAACGTCCTGACTTTC | CASSFWDRVIEANVLTF
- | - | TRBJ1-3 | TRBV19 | TGTGCCAGTAGTCGCGATGCGGGCTCTGGAAACACCATATATTTT | CASSRDAGSGNTIYF
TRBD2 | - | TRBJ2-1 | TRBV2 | TGTGCCAGCCTTCCCAGCGGGAGAAACTACAATGAGCAGTTCTTC | CASLPSGRNYNEQFF
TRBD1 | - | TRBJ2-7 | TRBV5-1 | TGCGCCAGCAGCGGGGGACAGGGGGACACCTACGAGCAGTACTTC | CASSGGQGDTYEQYF
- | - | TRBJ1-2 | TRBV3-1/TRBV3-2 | TGTGCCAGCTCCGGGTCTGCAGCCCGGGGCTACACCTTC | CASSGSAARGYTF
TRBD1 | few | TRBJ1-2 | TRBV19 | TGTGCCAGTAGAATGGACAGGGGTGACTATGGCTACACCTTC | CASRMDRGDYGYTF
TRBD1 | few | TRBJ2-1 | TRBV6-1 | TGTGCCAGCAGTGAAGCTGACAGGGGATTCAATGAGCAGTTCTTC | CASSEADRGFNEQFF
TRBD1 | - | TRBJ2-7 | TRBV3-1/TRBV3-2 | TGTGCCAGCAGCCAAGCAAGGACAGGCCCCCTCTACGAGCAGTACTTC | CASSQARTGPLYEQYF
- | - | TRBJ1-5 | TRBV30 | TGTGCCTGGAGTGTAAGTGGGAGTCAGCCCCAGCATTTT | CAWSVSGSQPQHF
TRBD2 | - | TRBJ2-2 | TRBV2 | TGTGCCAGCAGTGAATGGGCGGGAGCTTTGAACACCGGGGAGCTGTTTTTT | CASSEWAGALNTGELFF